Shown below are 14 T cell receptor beta chains from a single sample sequenced in a study of cytotoxic CD8 clonotypes in ibrutinib-treated CLL. Repertoires were generated with immunoSEQ multiplex PCR, while TCRdb's copy carries only in-frame clones and drops some. The profile shows roughly 330,000 clones, roughly 70% of them singletons. The sample here was PBMCs, taken after 36 months of ibrutinib treatment. The source is a human donor with chronic lymphocytic leukemia.

This sequence joins TRBV25-1 and TRBJ2-1; D not resolved. This CDR3 has 14 amino acids. In germline, CDR1 is MGHDK, CDR2 SYGVNS. Trimming removed 1 base from V and 8 bases from J, with 12 bases in between. The CDR3 loop reads CASSELPAYHEQFF. Written as DNA, the CDR3 is TGTGCCAGCAGTGAATTACCAGCGTATCATGAGCAGTTCTTC.

The CDR3 sequence is CATGLKGVLGAEAFF. In nucleotides, the CDR3 is TGTGCCACCGGCCTCAAGGGAGTTCTAGGGGCTGAAGCTTTCTTT. The chain has TRBV15 and TRBJ1-1, with D possibly matching TRBD1 (5 bases). From germline, CDR1 is LNHNV and CDR2 YYDKDF (reference sequence). Deletions cut 8 bases from V and 6 bases from J, with 22 bases between. The CDR3 extends over 15 amino acids.

The rearrangement uses TRBV2 and TRBJ2-5; the D call may be TRBD1 or TRBD2 (6 bases each). V shed 6 bases and J shed 1 base, with 15 bases lying between them. The germline V gene has CDR1 SNHLY and CDR2 FYNNEI. CDR3 length equals 15 residues. The CDR3 here is CASRGAGRSQETQYF. DNA of the CDR3: TGTGCCAGCAGGGGGGCGGGACGCAGCCAAGAGACCCAGTACTTC.

The genes are TRBV10-3 and TRBJ2-7; 9 positions match TRBD1. The CDR3 has 16 amino acids. J lost 2 bases, V lost 6 bases, and 11 bases had no gene match. From germline, CDR1 is ENHRY and CDR2 SYGVKD. This chain's CDR3 is CAIRKQGANRAYEQYF. CDR3 sequence (DNA): TGTGCCATCAGGAAACAGGGGGCGAACCGAGCCTACGAGCAGTACTTC.

The chain joins TRBV12-5 to TRBJ1-5; 11 nucleotides align to TRBD1. Germline loops: CDR1 LGHNT, CDR2 FRNRAP. The J segment lost 4 bases and the V segment lost 5 bases, leaving 4 bases of the junction unmatched. CDR3 length: 15 residues. The CDR3: CASGPGTGGNQPQHF. The CDR3 DNA is TGTGCTAGTGGTCCCGGGACAGGGGGAAATCAGCCCCAGCATTTT.

The rearrangement uses TRBV5-8 and TRBJ1-1; D is perhaps TRBD1 (6 bases). Germline loops: CDR1 SGHTS, CDR2 YDEGEE. The CDR3 spans 14 residues. Between the trimmed V and J ends, which lost 3 bases and 6 bases, there was a span of 15 bases. CDR3 bases: TGTGCCAGCAGCTCCCGGGGGACACGGCCTGAAGCTTTCTTT. Translated, it gives CASSSRGTRPEAFF.

The chain uses TRBV4-1 and TRBJ2-1, with TRBD2 matching 11 bases. CDR3 size: 17 residues. The germline V gene encodes CDR1 MGHRA and CDR2 YSYEKL. J was trimmed by 4 bases and V by 1 base; bases with no gene match: 6. For the CDR3, the DNA is TGCGCCAGCAGCCAAGGGGTAGCGGGAGGGCAGTACAATGAGCAGTTCTTC. Amino acids: CASSQGVAGGQYNEQFF.

Note on this clone: At one of its ends the junction is not consistent with the germline gene, which may arise from a read error. This chain uses TRBV5-4 with TRBJ2-7; 9 nucleotides agree with TRBD2. This CDR3 has 14 residues. Germline CDR1 reads SGHNT; CDR2 reads YYREEE (reference sequence). CDR3 DNA sequence: TGTGCCAGCAGCGCGCCGGGACTAGCAGAAGGCGGGCACTTC. This encodes CASSAPGLAEGGHF. Complete variable domain (other parts from reference TRBV5-4 and TRBJ2-7): ETGVTQSPTHLIKTRGQQVTLRCSSQSGHNTVSWYQQALGQGPQFIFQYYREEENGRGNFPPRFSGLQFPNYSSELNVNALELDDSALYLCASSAPGLAEGGHFGPGTRLTVT.

V and J are TRBV5-4 and TRBJ1-6; 11 nucleotides match TRBD1. CDR1 and CDR2 from the germline V gene are SGHNT and YYREEE (reference sequence). The CDR3 length is 17 residues. V was pared by 3 bases and J by 6 bases, with 8 bases of the junction left unmatched. As DNA, the CDR3 is TGTGCCAGCAGCTCGGGTGGACAGGGGGCCGGTAATTCACCCCTCCACTTT. This sequence encodes CASSSGGQGAGNSPLHF.

V is TRBV5-1 and J is TRBJ2-7; D might be TRBD2 (5 bases). V was shortened by 0 bases and J by 0 bases, with 10 bases between the two germline ends. The germline CDR1 and CDR2 sequences are SGHRS and YFSETQ. The CDR3 contains 15 residues. DNA for the CDR3: TGCGCCAGCAGCTTGGACGGGGATAGCTCCTACGAGCAGTACTTC. It codes for CASSLDGDSSYEQYF.

The J gene is TRBJ2-1, the V gene TRBV4-1, with 12 bases lining up with TRBD2. Germline V gene sequence: CDR1 MGHRA, CDR2 YSYEKL. Losses at the gene ends were 2 bases for V and 8 bases for J; bases not matched to a gene: 4. The CDR3 extends over 15 amino acids. In DNA form, the CDR3 reads TGCGCCAGCAGCCAACTAGCGGGGGGGCGGTATGAGCAGTTCTTC. As protein: CASSQLAGGRYEQFF.

The rearrangement uses TRBV5-1 and TRBJ2-1, with D perhaps matching TRBD2 (6 bases). The CDR3 has 15 residues. Per germline, CDR1 SGHRS and CDR2 YFSETQ. V lost 0 bases, J lost 4 bases, and 11 bases lay in between. The CDR3 protein is CASSLGLGPYNEQFF. DNA of the CDR3: TGCGCCAGCAGCTTGGGACTAGGGCCATACAATGAGCAGTTCTTC.

Written as DNA, the CDR3 is TGTGCCAGCAGTTACATGGGTACGCAGTATTTT. It specifies CASSYMGTQYF. J is TRBJ2-3 and V is TRBV6-5; D is unresolved. Trimming cost V 2 bases and J 8 bases, with 5 bases left between them. The CDR3 has 11 amino acids. Germline V gene lookup returns CDR1 MNHEY and CDR2 SVGAGI.

The rearrangement joins TRBV7-6 to TRBJ1-5; D remains unclear. V lost 5 bases and J 2 bases, leaving 7 bases between the germline ends. Germline CDR1 SGHVS, CDR2 FNYEAQ. The CDR3 spans 13 residues. Written as DNA, the CDR3 is TGTGCCAGCAGCCTATATCGCAATCAGCCCCAGCATTTT. Residues: CASSLYRNQPQHF.